These 25 T cell receptor beta chains were all obtained from the same sample, sequenced in a study of T-cell reconstitution after alpha-beta-depleted transplantation in children. Unique molecular identifiers were used in preparing the TCRbeta library. Each CDR3 protein gets one entry after TCRdb re-called the PCR reads with MiXCR. The sample consists of about 870,000 distinct CDR3 sequences, 16% of them appearing once. Here the sequenced sample was PBMCs, mostly from graft donor cells, taken 360 days after TCRalphabeta/CD19-depleted stem cell transplant. These receptors were obtained from a male patient younger than 18 who had a stem cell transplant for acute lymphoblastic leukemia, so the T cells may come from the graft donor.

The chain employs TRBV7-6 and TRBJ2-2, with 10 bases lining up with TRBD1. The CDR3 has 17 residues. Germline assignment: CDR1 SGHVS and CDR2 FNYEAQ. V shed 6 bases and J 7 bases; nucleotides not matched to a gene: 14. The CDR3 nucleotides are TGTGCCAGCAGTCAGAATACGGGACAGGGGTTGGACGGGGAGCTGTTTTTT. It specifies CASSQNTGQGLDGELFF.

This clonotype was counted only a few times. The V and J genes are TRBV7-2 and TRBJ2-2; D gene uncertain. Germline lookup yields CDR1 SGHTA and CDR2 FQGNSA. CDR3 size: 13 residues. V dropped 1 base and J dropped 5 bases, with 5 bases sitting between them. This chain's CDR3 is CASSLEATGELFF. DNA for the CDR3: TGTGCCAGCAGCTTAGAAGCAACCGGGGAGCTGTTTTTT.

This clonotype was seen more than once but under ten times. This chain joins TRBV4-1 and TRBJ2-2; D is unclear. Between the trimmed V and J ends, which lost 2 bases and 1 base, there was a span of 11 bases. Germline V gene sequence: CDR1 MGHRA, CDR2 YSYEKL. The CDR3 loop spans 16 amino acids. CDR3 nucleotide sequence: TGCGCCAGCAGCCAACCCGGAGCGTTGAACACCGGGGAGCTGTTTTTT. This codes for CASSQPGALNTGELFF.

The chain recombines TRBV7-8 with TRBJ2-2, with a tentative D call TRBD1 (6 bases). This CDR3 comprises 15 residues. Germline-derived CDR1 and CDR2 are SGHVS and FQNEAQ. V gave up 2 bases and J gave up 6 bases, with 13 bases separating them. CDR3 coding DNA: TGTGCCAGCAGCTTAAGGGGGTCAGGGGCCGGGGAGCTGTTTTTT. Translating gives CASSLRGSGAGELFF.

This clonotype was seen a handful of times. The chain carries TRBV5-1 and TRBJ2-7; a weak D match, TRBD2 (6 bases). Between the trimmed V and J ends, which lost 4 bases and 3 bases, there was a span of 17 bases. The CDR3 loop spans 15 amino acids. CDR1 and CDR2 from the germline V gene are SGHRS and YFSETQ. The CDR3 DNA reads as TGCGCCAGCAGCAACGGACTAAGAGGGGTCTACGAGCAGTACTTC. It encodes CASSNGLRGVYEQYF.

The CDR3 here is CASSFDQLGEQYF. CDR3 nucleotide sequence: TGCGCCAGCAGCTTTGACCAATTAGGCGAGCAGTACTTC. The chain recombines TRBV5-1 with TRBJ2-7, with no clear D. From germline, CDR1 is SGHRS and CDR2 YFSETQ. V was pared by 2 bases and J by 6 bases, with 12 bases between. The CDR3 runs to 13 residues.

This clonotype has a handful of counts. CDR3 region: CASTRIGTGGVYEQYF. The CDR3 DNA sequence: TGCGCCAGCACGAGGATAGGGACAGGGGGCGTCTACGAGCAGTACTTC. The chain is built from TRBV4-1 and TRBJ2-7, with 12 bases identical to TRBD1. Germline V gene sequence: CDR1 MGHRA, CDR2 YSYEKL. This CDR3 is built from 16 residues. Losses at the gene ends were 7 bases for V and 3 bases for J; bases not matched to a gene: 10.

The table lists this clonotype with many counts. This chain's CDR3 is CASSLQREGWKTQYF. CDR3 nucleotides: TGCGCCAGCAGCTTACAGCGGGAGGGGTGGAAGACCCAGTACTTC. V gene TRBV5-1 combines with J gene TRBJ2-5; TRBD2 matches 10 bases. The CDR3 consists of 15 residues. Germline trimming cut 2 bases from V and 6 bases from J; bases unmatched to any gene: 7. Germline V gene lookup returns CDR1 SGHRS and CDR2 YFSETQ.

There are many counts of this clonotype. The chain joins TRBV20-1 to TRBJ2-7; tentatively, D is TRBD1 (6 bases). Trimming stripped 3 bases from V and 4 bases from J, with 7 bases between. CDR3 length: 11 amino acids. Per germline, CDR1 DFQATT and CDR2 SNEGSKA (reference sequence). The CDR3: CSASRGYEQYF. The CDR3 region has the DNA TGCAGTGCTAGCAGGGGTTACGAGCAGTACTTC.

The CDR3 nucleotides are TGCGCCAGCAGCTTGGGACTAGCGGGCAACCACGAGCAGTACTTC. Translation gives CASSLGLAGNHEQYF. The chain carries TRBV5-1 and TRBJ2-7; 10 nucleotides align to TRBD2. V lost 0 bases, J lost 5 bases, and 5 bases stayed unmatched. Germline V gives CDR1 SGHRS, CDR2 YFSETQ. This CDR3 contains 15 residues. The full variable domain, rest sourced from reference TRBV5-1 and TRBJ2-7, is KAGVTQTPRYLIKTRGQQVTLSCSPISGHRSVSWYQQTPGQGLQFLFEYFSETQRNKGNFPGRFSGRQFSNSRSEMNVSTLELGDSALYLCASSLGLAGNHEQYFGPGTRLTVT.

This clonotype was seen only once. This rearrangement joins TRBV5-1 to TRBJ2-3; 10 nucleotides match TRBD2. CDR3 length: 16 residues. From germline, CDR1 is SGHRS and CDR2 YFSETQ. The trim removed 2 bases at V and 3 bases at J, leaving 6 bases unmatched. The DNA of the CDR3 is TGCGCCAGCAGCTTCGCTAGCGGGAGTTTGACAGATACGCAGTATTTT. Translation gives CASSFASGSLTDTQYF.

The rearrangement joins TRBV20-1 to TRBJ2-7, with TRBD2 identical over 10 bases. Germline trimming cut 0 bases from V and 0 bases from J; bases unmatched to any gene: 5. Germline V gene sequence: CDR1 DFQATT, CDR2 SNEGSKA (reference sequence). The CDR3 runs to 16 residues. CDR3 DNA sequence: TGCAGTGCTAGAGAACTAGCGGGACCTATCTCCTACGAGCAGTACTTC. Translation: CSARELAGPISYEQYF.

The chain employs TRBV5-1 and TRBJ2-1, with 12 bases matching TRBD2. CDR1 and CDR2 from the germline V gene are SGHRS and YFSETQ. This CDR3 spans 16 amino acids. Trimming took 2 bases from V and 5 from J; bases not matched to a gene: 5. Here the CDR3 DNA reads TGCGCCAGCAGCTTCCCGAGGACTAGCGGGAACAATGAGCAGTTCTTC. This codes for CASSFPRTSGNNEQFF.

The chain has TRBV6-2 or TRBV6-3 and TRBJ2-6; the match to TRBD2 covers 10 bases. The V and J ends lost 0 bases and 0 bases, in that order; junction bases with no gene match: 8. The CDR3 extends over 20 amino acids. Germline assignment: CDR1 MNHEY and CDR2 SVGEGT. This CDR3 is CASSYSLGAGGSSGANVLTF. The CDR3 DNA reads as TGTGCCAGCAGTTACTCCCTGGGAGCGGGAGGGTCCTCTGGGGCCAACGTCCTGACTTTC.

The chain is built from TRBV19 and TRBJ2-3; TRBD2 might be the D (5 bases). V lost 7 bases to trimming and J lost 0 bases, with 11 bases between them. The CDR3 extends over 14 amino acids. Germline V gene sequence: CDR1 LNHDA, CDR2 SQIVND (reference sequence). CDR3 bases: TGTGCCAGTACCCGGGATGCTAGCACAGATACGCAGTATTTT. This codes for CASTRDASTDTQYF.

This clonotype was found many times. This rearrangement joins TRBV7-8 to TRBJ2-3; D remains unclear. The CDR3 length is 14 residues. Looked up from germline, CDR1 is SGHVS and CDR2 is FQNEAQ. The V end was cut by 1 base, the J end by 2 bases, with 7 bases between. CDR3 region: CASSLGPNTDTQYF. The CDR3 DNA reads TGTGCCAGCAGCTTAGGTCCTAACACAGATACGCAGTATTTT. Full variable domain (missing parts from reference TRBV7-8 and TRBJ2-3): GAGVSQSPRYKVAKRGQDVALRCDPISGHVSLFWYQQALGQGPEFLTYFQNEAQLDKSGLPSDRFFAERPEGSVSTLKIQRTQQEDSAVYLCASSLGPNTDTQYFGPGTRLTVL.

This clonotype was counted ten times or more. The rearrangement links TRBV20-1 to TRBJ1-1; D unresolved. CDR1 is DFQATT, CDR2 SNEGSKA, per germline (reference sequence). The CDR3 sequence is 10 residues long. CDR3 amino acids: CRASKLEAFF. CDR3 DNA: TGCAGGGCCTCAAAGCTTGAAGCTTTCTTT.

The J gene is TRBJ1-2, the V gene TRBV9, with TRBD1 matching 9 bases. The CDR3 runs to 15 residues. After removal of 3 bases from V and 4 bases from J, the junction contained 7 bases not matched to a gene. The germline V gene has CDR1 SGDLS and CDR2 YYNGEE. For the CDR3, the DNA is TGTGCCAGCAGCGACCTACAGGGGGCCGGCTATGGCTACACCTTC. Protein: CASSDLQGAGYGYTF.

This clonotype has a handful of counts. This rearrangement joins TRBV12-3 or TRBV12-4 to TRBJ2-5, with 10 bases identical to TRBD2. V was pared by 5 bases and J by 5 bases, with 11 bases of the junction left unmatched. The CDR3 loop spans 16 amino acids. The CDR3 DNA sequence: TGTGCCAGCAGTGTACAAGCGGGAGGGCCAACTGAGACCCAGTACTTC. This codes for CASSVQAGGPTETQYF.

This chain joins TRBV27 and TRBJ1-5; 7 nucleotides agree with TRBD1. Germline-derived CDR1 and CDR2 are MNHEY and SMNVEV (reference sequence). With V trimmed by 7 bases and J by 2 bases, 8 bases remained unmatched. The CDR3 consists of 15 residues. In DNA, the CDR3 is TGTGCCAGCACTCCGACAGGGATCGGCAATCAGCCCCAGCATTTT. It is translated as CASTPTGIGNQPQHF.

This clonotype was counted between two and nine times. The genes are TRBV10-3 and TRBJ2-5; D is ambiguous. Germline assignment: CDR1 ENHRY and CDR2 SYGVKD. CDR3 length equals 11 residues. V dropped 4 bases and J dropped 5 bases, with 5 bases sitting between them. CDR3 sequence: CAISAAETQYF. CDR3 nucleotide sequence: TGTGCCATCAGTGCGGCGGAGACCCAGTACTTC.

The rearrangement uses TRBV2 and TRBJ2-7; D gene ambiguous. The CDR3 is 14 residues long. Deletions cut 2 bases from V and 3 bases from J, with 11 bases between. Germline V gene sequence: CDR1 SNHLY, CDR2 FYNNEI. The CDR3 reads CASSETTHYYEQYF. The CDR3, as DNA: TGTGCCAGCAGTGAAACCACTCATTACTACGAGCAGTACTTC.

The chain uses TRBV4-1 and TRBJ2-1; 9 nucleotides align to TRBD1. V shed 3 bases and J 15 bases; nucleotides not matched to a gene: 9. The CDR3 has 13 amino acids. CDR1 is MGHRA, CDR2 YSYEKL, per germline. The CDR3: CASSHTIGGQGFF. In nucleotides, the CDR3 is TGCGCCAGCAGCCACACTATAGGGGGACAGGGGTTCTTC.

This clonotype was counted a few times. The J gene is TRBJ2-3, the V gene TRBV5-1; D call uncertain. The V end was cut by 10 bases, the J end by 2 bases, with 17 bases between. The germline gives CDR1 SGHRS, CDR2 YFSETQ. The CDR3 has 14 amino acids. The CDR3 DNA reads TGCGCCGGCAAGGTTGATTTAGACACAGATACGCAGTATTTT. The encoded protein is CAGKVDLDTDTQYF.

The sample holds a few counts of this clonotype. This chain joins TRBV9 and TRBJ2-7; TRBD1 is a possible D gene (6 bases). The ends were cut back, 6 bases at V and 4 bases at J, with 20 bases in the middle. The V gene's germline CDR1 is SGDLS and CDR2 YYNGEE. This CDR3 is 15 amino acids long. CDR3 protein: CASTPGVGDRYEQYF. The DNA for the CDR3 is TGTGCCAGCACCCCAGGGGTGGGGGACCGATACGAGCAGTACTTC.